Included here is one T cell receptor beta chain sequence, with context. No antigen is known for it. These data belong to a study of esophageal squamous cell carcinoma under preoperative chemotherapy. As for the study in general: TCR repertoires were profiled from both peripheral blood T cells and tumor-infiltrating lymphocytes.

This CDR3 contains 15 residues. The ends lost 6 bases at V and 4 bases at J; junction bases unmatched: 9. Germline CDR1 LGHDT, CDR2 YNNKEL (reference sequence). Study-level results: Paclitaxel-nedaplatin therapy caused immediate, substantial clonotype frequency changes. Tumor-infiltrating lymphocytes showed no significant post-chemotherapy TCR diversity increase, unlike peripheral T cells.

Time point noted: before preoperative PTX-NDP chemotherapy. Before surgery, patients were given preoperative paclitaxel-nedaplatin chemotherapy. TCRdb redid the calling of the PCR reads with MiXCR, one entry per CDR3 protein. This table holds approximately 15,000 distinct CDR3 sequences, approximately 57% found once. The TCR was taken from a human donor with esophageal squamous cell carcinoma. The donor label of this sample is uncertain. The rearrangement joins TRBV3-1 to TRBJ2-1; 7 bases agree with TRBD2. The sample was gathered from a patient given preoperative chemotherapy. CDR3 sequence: CASSPSTSAYNEQFF. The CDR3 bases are TGTGCCAGCAGTCCAAGTACTAGCGCATACAATGAGCAGTTCTTC.